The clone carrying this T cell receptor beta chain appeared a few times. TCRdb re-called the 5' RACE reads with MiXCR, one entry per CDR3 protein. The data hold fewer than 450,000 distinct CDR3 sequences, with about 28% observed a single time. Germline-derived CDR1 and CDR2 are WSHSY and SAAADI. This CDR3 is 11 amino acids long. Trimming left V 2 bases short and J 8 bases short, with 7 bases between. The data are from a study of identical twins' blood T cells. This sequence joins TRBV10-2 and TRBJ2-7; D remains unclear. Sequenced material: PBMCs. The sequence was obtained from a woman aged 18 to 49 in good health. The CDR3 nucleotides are TGCGCCAGCAGTGAGAACGTACAGCAGTACTTC. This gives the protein CASSENVQQYF.